A selection of T cell receptor beta chains follows, all from one sample in a study of T cells in Graves' hyperthyroidism and ophthalmopathy. TCRdb itself ran the multiplex PCR reads through MiXCR, one entry per CDR3 protein. The sample contains approximately 600,000 distinct CDR3 sequences, 14% to 15% of which appear only once. Material: blood. The source is a woman aged 35 to 49 with Graves' ophthalmopathy. Both conserved end residues are part of each CDR3. The order of the fields is J gene, clone size, V gene, D gene, CDR3 DNA, CDR3 protein. D genes are given only for firm matches. Some rows have no size entry. The others give once, few or many, or a class for an expanded clone.

j_call: TRBJ2-5
clone_size: many
v_call: TRBV19
d_call: -
cdr3_nt: TGTGCCAGTAGTGCAACCCCTAGCGTGGAGACCCAGTACTTC
cdr3_aa: CASSATPSVETQYF

j_call: TRBJ2-7
clone_size: many
v_call: TRBV6-2/TRBV6-3
d_call: -
cdr3_nt: TGTGCCAGCAGCCTCATGCGCGGGCTGGGTGAGCAGTACTTC
cdr3_aa: CASSLMRGLGEQYF

j_call: TRBJ2-2
clone_size: many
v_call: TRBV4-3
d_call: TRBD2
cdr3_nt: TGCGCCAGCAGCCAAAACCTGGGACTAGCGGGAGGAGGGGACACCGGGGAGCTGTTTTTT
cdr3_aa: CASSQNLGLAGGGDTGELFF

j_call: TRBJ2-2
clone_size: -
v_call: TRBV11-2
d_call: -
cdr3_nt: TGTGCCAGCAGCCCCACTAGCAGCCTAAACACCGGGGAGCTGTTTTTT
cdr3_aa: CASSPTSSLNTGELFF

j_call: TRBJ1-2
clone_size: many
v_call: TRBV6-1
d_call: -
cdr3_nt: TGTGCCAGCAGTGAATACGACAGGTTCAACTATGGCTGCACCTTC
cdr3_aa: CASSEYDRFNYGCTF

j_call: TRBJ2-7
clone_size: -
v_call: TRBV18
d_call: -
cdr3_nt: TGTGCCAGCTCACGGCAGAGAAATCCCTACGAGCAGTACTTC
cdr3_aa: CASSRQRNPYEQYF

j_call: TRBJ1-1
clone_size: -
v_call: TRBV11-2
d_call: -
cdr3_nt: TGTGCCAGCAGCCTCAGAACAGGGGAAGCTTTCTTT
cdr3_aa: CASSLRTGEAFF

j_call: TRBJ1-5
clone_size: -
v_call: TRBV4-2
d_call: -
cdr3_nt: TGTGCCAGCAGCCAGGGTATATATAGCAATCAGCCCCAGCATTTT
cdr3_aa: CASSQGIYSNQPQHF

j_call: TRBJ2-5
clone_size: many
v_call: TRBV20-1
d_call: -
cdr3_nt: TGCAGTGCTAGACTGAGAGGGGGAGAGACCCAGTACTTC
cdr3_aa: CSARLRGGETQYF

j_call: TRBJ1-2
clone_size: many
v_call: TRBV11-2
d_call: TRBD1
cdr3_nt: TGTGCCAGCAGCTTAGATCTACAGGGGGACTATGGCTACACCTTC
cdr3_aa: CASSLDLQGDYGYTF

j_call: TRBJ1-5
clone_size: many
v_call: TRBV6-1
d_call: TRBD1
cdr3_nt: TGTGCCAGTCGGGACAGGGGGACCCAGCCCCAGCATTTT
cdr3_aa: CASRDRGTQPQHF

j_call: TRBJ1-1
clone_size: many
v_call: TRBV28
d_call: -
cdr3_nt: TGTGCCAGCCTATATCTCGGGAACACTGAAGCTTTCTTT
cdr3_aa: CASLYLGNTEAFF

j_call: TRBJ2-7
clone_size: many
v_call: TRBV6-2/TRBV6-3
d_call: TRBD2
cdr3_nt: TGTGCCAGCAGACCGAGACTAGCGGGCTCCTACGAGCAGTACTTC
cdr3_aa: CASRPRLAGSYEQYF

j_call: TRBJ2-7
clone_size: few
v_call: TRBV10-3
d_call: TRBD2
cdr3_nt: TGTGCCATCAGTGAACCTAGCGGGAGACCCCACCGTCTTGTCTACGAGCAGTACTTC
cdr3_aa: CAISEPSGRPHRLVYEQYF

j_call: TRBJ1-2
clone_size: few
v_call: TRBV4-2
d_call: -
cdr3_nt: TGTGCCAGCAGCCAAGATAATAGGGGGGGGTATGGCTACACCTTC
cdr3_aa: CASSQDNRGGYGYTF

j_call: TRBJ1-2
clone_size: many
v_call: TRBV20-1
d_call: TRBD1
cdr3_nt: TGCAGTGCTTACAATCTCCGACAGGGGGCTTCGTATGGCTACACCTTC
cdr3_aa: CSAYNLRQGASYGYTF

j_call: TRBJ1-6
clone_size: many
v_call: TRBV12-3/TRBV12-4
d_call: -
cdr3_nt: TGTGCCAGCACCCGAGGGGGGGCAGTGAATTCACCCCTCCACTTT
cdr3_aa: CASTRGGAVNSPLHF

j_call: TRBJ2-7
clone_size: many
v_call: TRBV20-1
d_call: TRBD1
cdr3_nt: TGCAGTGCCCTTAGACAGGGGTCCTCCTACGAGCAGTACTTC
cdr3_aa: CSALRQGSSYEQYF

j_call: TRBJ1-5
clone_size: -
v_call: TRBV30
d_call: -
cdr3_nt: TGTGCCTGGAGTGTAGGGTCCCGGGCTCAACCCCAGCATTTT
cdr3_aa: CAWSVGSRAQPQHF

j_call: TRBJ2-3
clone_size: few
v_call: TRBV12-3/TRBV12-4
d_call: TRBD2
cdr3_nt: TGTGCCAGCAGTCCCCCTACCGGGAGGGCAGATACGCAGTATTTT
cdr3_aa: CASSPPTGRADTQYF

j_call: TRBJ2-5
clone_size: few
v_call: TRBV4-1
d_call: -
cdr3_nt: TGCGCCAGCAGCCAAGAAGGGGCCGTCCGAGAGACCCAGTACTTC
cdr3_aa: CASSQEGAVRETQYF

j_call: TRBJ2-7
clone_size: many
v_call: TRBV27
d_call: TRBD2
cdr3_nt: TGTGCCAGCAGTTTACACGGGAGGACCTTTTACGAGCAGTACTTC
cdr3_aa: CASSLHGRTFYEQYF

j_call: TRBJ1-5
clone_size: many
v_call: TRBV6-2/TRBV6-3
d_call: -
cdr3_nt: TGTGCCAGCAGTTACACCTCCGGACAGTTGTATAGCAATCAGCCCCAGCATTTT
cdr3_aa: CASSYTSGQLYSNQPQHF

j_call: TRBJ2-7
clone_size: many
v_call: TRBV18
d_call: TRBD1
cdr3_nt: TGTGCCAGCTCACTCGGGACAGGGTGGCCCGAGCAGTACTTC
cdr3_aa: CASSLGTGWPEQYF

j_call: TRBJ2-7
clone_size: few
v_call: TRBV10-3
d_call: TRBD2
cdr3_nt: TGTGCCATCAGTGGTTTAGCGGGAGGGGTAGACGAGCAGTACTTC
cdr3_aa: CAISGLAGGVDEQYF

j_call: TRBJ2-7
clone_size: many
v_call: TRBV5-1
d_call: -
cdr3_nt: TGCGCCAGCAGCTTGGTTCAGATTGGATCCTACGAGCAGTACTTC
cdr3_aa: CASSLVQIGSYEQYF

j_call: TRBJ1-2
clone_size: many
v_call: TRBV11-2
d_call: -
cdr3_nt: TGTGCCAGCAGCTTAGGTGCAGGGGAAGGCTACACCTTC
cdr3_aa: CASSLGAGEGYTF

j_call: TRBJ2-2
clone_size: many
v_call: TRBV6-1
d_call: -
cdr3_nt: TGTGCCAGCAGTCCCACATCGGGCACCGGGGAGCTGTTTTTT
cdr3_aa: CASSPTSGTGELFF

j_call: TRBJ1-2
clone_size: many
v_call: TRBV28
d_call: -
cdr3_nt: TGTGCCAGCAGTTTGTACCCCAAAGGCTACACCTTC
cdr3_aa: CASSLYPKGYTF

j_call: TRBJ2-5
clone_size: many
v_call: TRBV5-6
d_call: -
cdr3_nt: TGTGCCAGCAGCTTGGCGGCTAGCCCAAGACAAGAGACCCAGTACTTC
cdr3_aa: CASSLAASPRQETQYF

j_call: TRBJ1-1
clone_size: many
v_call: TRBV20-1
d_call: TRBD1
cdr3_nt: TGCAGTGCTAAGGGACAGCTGAACACTGAAGCTTTCTTT
cdr3_aa: CSAKGQLNTEAFF

j_call: TRBJ2-2
clone_size: many
v_call: TRBV9
d_call: -
cdr3_nt: TGTGCCAGCAGCGATAGTGGGGAGCTGTTTTTT
cdr3_aa: CASSDSGELFF

j_call: TRBJ2-7
clone_size: -
v_call: TRBV6-5
d_call: TRBD1
cdr3_nt: TGTGCCAGCAGTTACTCCGGGACAGGCTACCACGAGCAGTACTTC
cdr3_aa: CASSYSGTGYHEQYF